This T cell receptor beta chain was recovered during a study of a mutant IDH1 vaccine in newly diagnosed glioma. A note on this clone: The antigen remains undetermined.

Trimming left V 0 bases short and J 4 bases short, with 8 bases between. The CDR3 has 13 residues. The germline gives CDR1 SGHNT, CDR2 YYREEE (reference sequence). TCRdb's table, derived via immunoSEQ multiplex PCR, lists solely in-frame clones and lacks some. The table has some 33,000 clones, around 78% seen once; the top ten hold about 24%. Indicated time point: week 11, during vaccination. A 20-mer mutant IDH1 peptide at 300 ug was injected subcutaneously with topical imiquimod. This TCR derives from a man aged 25 to 45 with glioma. V gene TRBV5-4 combines with J gene TRBJ2-7, with D maybe TRBD2 (5 bases). Sequenced here: PBMCs, sampled from a glioma patient whose treatment included an IDH1 peptide vaccine. DNA of the CDR3: TGTGCCAGCAGCTTGGAGGCGGGTTACGAGCAGTACTTC. Translated: CASSLEAGYEQYF.